The clone carrying this TCR beta chain was counted ten times or more. The data are from a study of Graves' ophthalmopathy and Graves' hyperthyroidism. The CDR3 covers 14 residues. Germline CDR1 and CDR2: SNHLY and FYNNEI. V lost 2 bases to trimming and J lost 3 bases, with 11 bases between them. RNA served as the template for amplifying TCR beta CDR3 regions. Investigators did first-round RT-PCR with HTBI primers, then second-round multiplex PCR. TCRdb recomputed calls from the multiplex PCR reads with MiXCR, one row per CDR3 protein. This table holds some 1.1 million distinct CDR3 sequences, about 40% found once.

The sample was peripheral blood or thyroid tissue (not recorded which). This TCR came from an adult man with Graves' hyperthyroidism. The rearrangement uses TRBV2 and TRBJ2-7; D gene uncertain. The CDR3 sequence is CASSETGDFYEQYF. DNA of the CDR3: TGTGCCAGCAGTGAAACTGGGGATTTCTACGAGCAGTACTTC.